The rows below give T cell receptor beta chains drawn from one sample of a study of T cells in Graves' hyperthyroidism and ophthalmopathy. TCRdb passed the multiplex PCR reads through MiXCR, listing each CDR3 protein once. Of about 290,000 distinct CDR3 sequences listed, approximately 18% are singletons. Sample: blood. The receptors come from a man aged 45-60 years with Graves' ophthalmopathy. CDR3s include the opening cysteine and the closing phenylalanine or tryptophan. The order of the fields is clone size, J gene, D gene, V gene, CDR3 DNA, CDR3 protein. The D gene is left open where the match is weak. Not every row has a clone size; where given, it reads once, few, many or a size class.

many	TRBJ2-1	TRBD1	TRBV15	TGTGCCACCAGTCCCGGGACAGGGGTCTACAATGAGCAGTTCTTC	CATSPGTGVYNEQFF
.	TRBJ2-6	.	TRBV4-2	TGTGCCAGCAGCCAAGCTGTAGCCGGCTCTGGGGCCAACGTCCTGACTTTC	CASSQAVAGSGANVLTF
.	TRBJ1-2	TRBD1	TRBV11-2	TGTGCCAGCAGCTCAGGGACAGCCGCCTTCTATGGCTACACCTTC	CASSSGTAAFYGYTF
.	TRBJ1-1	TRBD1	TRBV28	TGTGCCAGCAGTTTTGAGACAGGGGTCGGGCGGAACACTGAAGCTTTCTTT	CASSFETGVGRNTEAFF
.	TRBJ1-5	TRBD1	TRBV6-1	TGTGCCAGCAGTTCCCTTCGACAGGGGAGTCAGCCCCAGCATTTT	CASSSLRQGSQPQHF
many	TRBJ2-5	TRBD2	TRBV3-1	TGTGCCAGCAGCCAAGTAAAAGCGGGATCGGAGACCCAGTACTTC	CASSQVKAGSETQYF
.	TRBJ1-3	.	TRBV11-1	TGTGCCAGCAGCTCATCACGGGGTCCCGGAAACACCATATATTTT	CASSSSRGPGNTIYF
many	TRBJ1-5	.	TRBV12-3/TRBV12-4	TGTGCCAGCAGGGTACGGGATAATCAGCCCCAGCATTTT	CASRVRDNQPQHF
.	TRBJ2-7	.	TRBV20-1	TGCAGTGCCCAAGAGGGGCACGGTGCCTACGAGCAGTACTTC	CSAQEGHGAYEQYF
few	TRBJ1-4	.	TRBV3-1	TGTGCCAGCAGCCAATCCTTCGGCAGGGAGGGCGAAAAACTGTTTTTT	CASSQSFGREGEKLFF
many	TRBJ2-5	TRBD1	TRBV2	TGTGCCAGCAGAAGGACAGGGGGCGTGGAGACCCAGTACTTC	CASRRTGGVETQYF
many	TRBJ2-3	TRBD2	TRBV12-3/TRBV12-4	TGTGCCAGCAGTGAGACTGGGGATAGCGGGGGACCCACAGATACGCAGTATTTT	CASSETGDSGGPTDTQYF
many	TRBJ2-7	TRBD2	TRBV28	TGTGCCAGCAGTGGGACTAGCGCTACCTACGAGCAGTACTTC	CASSGTSATYEQYF
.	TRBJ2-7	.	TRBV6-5	TGTGCCAGCAGCTTATCCAACAGGCCTTATAGCTCCTACGAGCAGTACTTC	CASSLSNRPYSSYEQYF
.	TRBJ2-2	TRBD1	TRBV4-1	TGCGCCAGCAGCCCCCCGGACAGGGTGGGAACCGGGGAGCTGTTTTTT	CASSPPDRVGTGELFF
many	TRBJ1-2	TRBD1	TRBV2	TGTGCCAGCAGTGAGGGACAGGGGGTTCGGGGCTATGGCTACACCTTC	CASSEGQGVRGYGYTF
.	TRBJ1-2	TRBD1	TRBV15	TGTGCCACCAGCACGTGGTCACAGGGGGATGGCTACACCTTC	CATSTWSQGDGYTF
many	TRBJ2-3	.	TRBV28	TGTGCCACCCGGGAGACCACAGATACGCAGTATTTT	CATRETTDTQYF
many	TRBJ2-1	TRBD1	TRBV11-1	TGTGCCAGCAGCCCCGAGGACAGGGTGGGGCAGTTCTTC	CASSPEDRVGQFF
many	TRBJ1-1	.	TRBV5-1	TGCGCCAGCAGCTTGGGAGCAGGGGTGCAAGCTTTCTTT	CASSLGAGVQAFF
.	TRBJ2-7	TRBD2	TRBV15	TGTGCCACCGCGGCGGGACTAGCGGACTACGAGCAGTACTTC	CATAAGLADYEQYF
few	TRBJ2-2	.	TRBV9	TGTGCCAGCAGCGTTGGCGGGATGAGCACCGGGGAGCTGTTTTTT	CASSVGGMSTGELFF
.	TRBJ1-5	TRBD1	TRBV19	TGTGCCAGTAGTCCCCATGACAGGGGGAGCGGCAATCAGCCCCAGCATTTT	CASSPHDRGSGNQPQHF
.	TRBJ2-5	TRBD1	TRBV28	TGTGCCAGCAGGCGACAGGGACGAGCGGAGACCCAGTACTTC	CASRRQGRAETQYF
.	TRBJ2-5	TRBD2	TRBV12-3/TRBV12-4	TGTGCCAGCAATAAATTACCGGGACTAGCGGGAGTAGAGACCCAGTACTTC	CASNKLPGLAGVETQYF
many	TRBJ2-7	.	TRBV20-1	TGCAGTGCTAGAGATCACAGGGAACACGAGCAGTACTTC	CSARDHREHEQYF
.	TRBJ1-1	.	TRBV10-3	TGTGCCATCAGCCTATCCAAACGAGAGGGGGATCAGGACACTGAAGCTTTCTTT	CAISLSKREGDQDTEAFF
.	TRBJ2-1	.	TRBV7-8	TGTGCCAGCAGCCTCCTCGGAGGGACCCAGGGGACCAATGAGCAGTTCTTC	CASSLLGGTQGTNEQFF
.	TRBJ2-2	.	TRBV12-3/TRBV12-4	TGTGCCAGCAGCCCAGGTAGCGCCGGGGAGCTGTTTTTT	CASSPGSAGELFF
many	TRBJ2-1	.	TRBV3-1	TGTGCCAGCAGCCAAGCGGCGGTCTCCTACAATGAGCAGTTCTTC	CASSQAAVSYNEQFF
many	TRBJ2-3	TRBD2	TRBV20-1	TGCAGTGCAAGTCCCCAACTAGCGGGAGTACCAGATACGCAGTATTTT	CSASPQLAGVPDTQYF
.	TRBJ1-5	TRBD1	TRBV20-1	TGCAGTGCTACGAACCGGGACAGGGGTGGTCAGCCCCAGCATTTT	CSATNRDRGGQPQHF
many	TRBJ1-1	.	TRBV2	TGTGCCAGCAGTGTTGGAGGGTTCACTGAAGCTTTCTTT	CASSVGGFTEAFF
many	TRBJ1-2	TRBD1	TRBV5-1	TGCGCCAGCAGCATAAACAGGGGTGCCATGGCTGTTGACTACACCTTC	CASSINRGAMAVDYTF
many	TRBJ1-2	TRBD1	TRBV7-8	TGTGCCAGCAGCTCGGGGACAGCGGACCCCCATGGCTACACCTTC	CASSSGTADPHGYTF
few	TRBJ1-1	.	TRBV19	TGTGCCAGTAGTAAGGAGGGGAACACTGAAGCTTTCTTT	CASSKEGNTEAFF
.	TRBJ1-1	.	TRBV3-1	TGTGCCAGCAGCCAAGCTTTCCCGGGGACTGAAGCTTTCTTT	CASSQAFPGTEAFF
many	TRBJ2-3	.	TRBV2	TGTGCCAGCAGTGTTGATACGCAGTATTTT	CASSVDTQYF
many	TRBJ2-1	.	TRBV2	TGTGCCGGAAAATTACTAGAAGAGCAGTTCTTC	CAGKLLEEQFF
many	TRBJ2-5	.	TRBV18	TGTGCCAGCTCGTCCCAAGAGACCCAGTACTTC	CASSSQETQYF
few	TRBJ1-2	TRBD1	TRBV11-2	TGTGCCAGCAGCTTAAGCCAGGGGGATGGCTACACCTTC	CASSLSQGDGYTF
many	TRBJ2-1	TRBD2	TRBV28	TGTGCCAGCGGGGGGACTAGCGGGAGCATCTCCTACAATGAGCAGTTCTTC	CASGGTSGSISYNEQFF
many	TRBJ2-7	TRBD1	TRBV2	TGTGCCAGCAGCCCTAGGACAGGTCCAGCCTACGAGCAGTACTTC	CASSPRTGPAYEQYF
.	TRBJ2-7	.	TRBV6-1	TGTGCCAGCTGGGTGGACTCCTACGAGCAGTACTTC	CASWVDSYEQYF
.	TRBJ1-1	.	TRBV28	TGTGCCACCTCAGGGGAAAAAGCTTTCTTT	CATSGEKAFF
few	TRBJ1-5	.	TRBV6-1	TGTGCCAGCAGCAGAACAGGGCTCAATCAGCCCCAGCATTTT	CASSRTGLNQPQHF
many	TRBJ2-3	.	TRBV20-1	TGCAGTACCTCTGCGGTGGGGGGTGGGGATACGCAGTATTTT	CSTSAVGGGDTQYF
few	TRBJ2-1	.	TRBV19	TGTGCCAGTAGTAGAGGTCGGGGGATTCAAGGACACAATGAGCAGTTCTTC	CASSRGRGIQGHNEQFF
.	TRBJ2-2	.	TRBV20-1	TGCAGTGCTAGACAGGGGCCTTACACCGGGGAGCTGTTTTTT	CSARQGPYTGELFF
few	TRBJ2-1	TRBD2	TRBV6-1	TGTGCCAGCAGTGAACGAGGGACTGGCGGGAGAGGGTCCTACAATGAGCAGTTCTTC	CASSERGTGGRGSYNEQFF